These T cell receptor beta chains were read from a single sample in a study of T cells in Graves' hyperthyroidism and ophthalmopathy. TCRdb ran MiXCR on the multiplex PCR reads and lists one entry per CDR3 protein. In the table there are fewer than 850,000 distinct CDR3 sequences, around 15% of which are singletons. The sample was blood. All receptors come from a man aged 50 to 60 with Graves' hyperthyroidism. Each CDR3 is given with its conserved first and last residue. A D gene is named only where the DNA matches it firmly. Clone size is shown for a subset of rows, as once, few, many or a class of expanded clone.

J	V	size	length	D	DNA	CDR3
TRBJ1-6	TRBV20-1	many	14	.	TGCAGTGCTAGAGACAGCTCCTATAATTCACCCCTCCACTTT	CSARDSSYNSPLHF
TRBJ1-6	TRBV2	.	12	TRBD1	TGTGCCAGCAGTAGACAGGGGCAACCCCTCCACTTT	CASSRQGQPLHF
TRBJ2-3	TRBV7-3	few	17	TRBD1	TGTGCCAGCAGCCCCACAGGGGGCATACGTAGCACAGATACGCAGTATTTT	CASSPTGGIRSTDTQYF
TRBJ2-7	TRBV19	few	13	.	TGTGCCAGTAGTGTTACGGCCACCTACGAGCAGTACTTC	CASSVTATYEQYF
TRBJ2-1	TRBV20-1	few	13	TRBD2	TGCAGTGCCGGGACTAGCGGGAGTAATGAGCAGTTCTTC	CSAGTSGSNEQFF
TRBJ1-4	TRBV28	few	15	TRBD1	TGTGCCAGCAGTCTGATCGCGCACAGGGGAGGGATTCCGTTTTTT	CASSLIAHRGGIPFF
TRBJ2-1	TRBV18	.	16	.	TGTGCCAGCTCACCACCGCAGGGCAGCTCCTACAATGAGCAGTTCTTC	CASSPPQGSSYNEQFF
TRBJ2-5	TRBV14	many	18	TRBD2	TGTGCCAGCAGCCAAAACGAAGCGGGGATACCTTACACGGAGACCCAGTACTTC	CASSQNEAGIPYTETQYF
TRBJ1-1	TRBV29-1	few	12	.	TGCAGCGTTATAGCTTGGAACACTGAAGCTTTCTTT	CSVIAWNTEAFF
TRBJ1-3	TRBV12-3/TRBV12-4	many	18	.	TGTGCCAGCAGTTTAGCGCTTGGCCGTTGGAGCTCTGAAAACACCATATATTTT	CASSLALGRWSSENTIYF
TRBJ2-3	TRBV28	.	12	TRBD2	TGTGCCAGCTCACAACTAGCGGATAAGGGGTATTTT	CASSQLADKGYF
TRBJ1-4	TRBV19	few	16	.	TGTGCCAGTAGTCCACGACAATCTGCAACTAATGAAAAACTGTTTTTT	CASSPRQSATNEKLFF
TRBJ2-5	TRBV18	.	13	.	TGTGCCAGCTCGGACCCCCCGCAAGAGACCCAGTACTTC	CASSDPPQETQYF
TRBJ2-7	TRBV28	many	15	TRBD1	TGTGCCAGCACCCCTGGGTTACAGGGGGCTTACGAGCAGTACTTC	CASTPGLQGAYEQYF
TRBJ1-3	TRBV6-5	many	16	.	TGTGCCAGCAGTAACAGAGGGGTAAGCCCTGGAAACACCATATATTTT	CASSNRGVSPGNTIYF
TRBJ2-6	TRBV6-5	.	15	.	TGTGCCAGCTCACGACAGGACTCCGGGGCCAACGTCCTGACTTTC	CASSRQDSGANVLTF
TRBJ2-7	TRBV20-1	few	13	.	TGCAGTGCTAGAGATATTTGGGACTACGAGCAGTACTTC	CSARDIWDYEQYF